The subject of this entry is one T cell receptor (beta chain). The antigen is unknown. The CDR3 sequence is 13 residues long. CDR1 and CDR2 from the germline V gene are LGHNA and YNFKEQ. Trimming stripped 0 bases from V and 11 bases from J, with 11 bases between. The record originates from a study of cytomegalovirus exposure and HLA in healthy donors. The study, taken as a whole, reports: The authors enumerated over 150 TCR beta chains as linked to cytomegalovirus. CMV antigen specificity was confirmed in vitro for a few CMV-associated chains. A previous analysis found most TCR beta V segments productive roughly 90% or roughly 30% of the time. Reportedly, HLA-A and HLA-B alleles of most subjects were accurately predicted from TCR beta.

PCR was performed using 60 Vbeta and 13 Jbeta primers. The data were produced by immunoSEQ multiplex PCR, yet TCRdb's version contains in-frame clones alone and is incomplete. The sample has roughly 130,000 clones; roughly 82% are singletons. J is TRBJ2-4 and V is TRBV4-2, with D hard to call. Sequenced: PBMCs. The clonotype originates from a woman under 30 in good health and CMV-seropositive. The chain's CDR3 is CASSQDPLAFQYF. The CDR3 region has the DNA TGTGCCAGCAGCCAAGATCCGTTAGCCTTTCAGTACTTC.